These T cell receptor beta chains were read from a single sample in a study of shared clonotypes between healthy human individuals. The repertoire was sequenced with immunoSEQ multiplex PCR; TCRdb's copy has only in-frame clones and lacks some. The repertoire holds fewer than 1.4 million clones, with about four fifths as singletons. The material sequenced was memory CD4+ T cells from PBMCs. Receptor source: a man younger than 35 in good health. Some clones in this sample may be carry-over from other donors' samples. Each CDR3 is given with its conserved first and last residue. D genes are given only for firm matches. Where a row states a size, it is once, few, many or the class of an expanded clone; other rows omit it.

many,TRBV10-3,TRBJ1-1,-,TGTGCCATCAGTGACGGACGACTACCTGAGGGAGCTTTCTTT,CAISDGRLPEGAFF
-,TRBV7-2,TRBJ1-2,-,TGTGCCAGCAGCTTGGAGAATCGAGGGGCCAGCCACTATGGCTACACCTTC,CASSLENRGASHYGYTF
-,TRBV9,TRBJ2-5,-,TGTGCCAGCAGCGTAGGCGGGGCGGGAGAGACCCAGTACTTC,CASSVGGAGETQYF
-,TRBV7-2,TRBJ1-1,-,TGTGCCAGCAGCTTAGTTAACGGGTTGAACACTGAAGCTTTCTTT,CASSLVNGLNTEAFF
once,TRBV5-1,TRBJ1-6,TRBD1,TGCGCCAGCAGCGTAGACAGGGGCAATTCACCCCTCCACTTT,CASSVDRGNSPLHF
-,TRBV28,TRBJ1-5,-,TGTGCCAGCAGCACTTATCAGCCCCAGCATTTT,CASSTYQPQHF
-,TRBV11-2,TRBJ2-3,-,TGTGCCAGCAGCTTAGACTCGTTGTTCCGGGACACAGATACGCAGTATTTT,CASSLDSLFRDTDTQYF
-,TRBV28,TRBJ2-7,TRBD1,TGTGCCAGCAGTCTACAGGGGGCCAGCTCCTACGAGCAGTACTTC,CASSLQGASSYEQYF
-,TRBV4-1,TRBJ2-4,TRBD2,TGCGCCAGCAGCCAAGGACTCGGGACTAGCGGAAACATTCAGTACTTC,CASSQGLGTSGNIQYF
-,TRBV28,TRBJ1-1,-,TGTGCCAGCAGTAAATCAGCGCCCACTGAAGCTTTCTTT,CASSKSAPTEAFF
-,TRBV30,TRBJ2-5,-,TGTGCCTGGAGTGTACCGGGAAAGACGGAGACCCAGTACTTC,CAWSVPGKTETQYF
-,TRBV18,TRBJ1-3,-,TGTGCCAGCTCACCACGGGACGCGGGCTCTGGAAACACCATATATTTT,CASSPRDAGSGNTIYF
-,TRBV6-5,TRBJ2-1,-,TGTGCCAGCAGTTACTCCTTAGACACCGCCTACAATGAGCAGTTCTTC,CASSYSLDTAYNEQFF
-,TRBV7-3,TRBJ2-7,-,TGTGCCAGCAGCCGCGACGGATCCTACGAGCAGTACTTC,CASSRDGSYEQYF
-,TRBV15,TRBJ2-1,-,TGTGCCACCAGCAGAGATTTACGGGAGGAGCAGTTCTTC,CATSRDLREEQFF
-,TRBV11-2,TRBJ1-1,TRBD1,TGTGCCAGCAGCCCCGGACAGGGGGTTAGTGGGACTGAAGCTTTCTTT,CASSPGQGVSGTEAFF
-,TRBV9,TRBJ1-1,-,TGTGCCAGCAATAGGGGAACCACTGAAGCTTTCTTT,CASNRGTTEAFF
-,TRBV19,TRBJ2-2,-,TGTGCCAGCAAACGGGGACGTCTCCCCGGGGAGCTGTTTTTT,CASKRGRLPGELFF
-,TRBV20-1,TRBJ2-1,-,TGCAGTGCTAGAGTTAGATTTGAGCAGTTCTTC,CSARVRFEQFF
-,TRBV18,TRBJ1-5,-,TGTGCCAGCTCAGAAAACACAGGGACGCATCAGCCCCAGCATTTT,CASSENTGTHQPQHF
-,TRBV11-2,TRBJ1-2,TRBD1,TGTGCCAGCAGCTTTGGAGGGACAGGGAACCGCGGTGGCTACACCTTC,CASSFGGTGNRGGYTF
few,TRBV9,TRBJ1-1,-,TGTGCCAGCAGCGTAGGCCCCTCAGGGACTGAAGCTTTCTTT,CASSVGPSGTEAFF
-,TRBV7-8,TRBJ2-3,TRBD2,TGTGCCAGCAGCTTAGCCGGACTAGCAAGCACAGATACGCAGTATTTT,CASSLAGLASTDTQYF
-,TRBV25-1,TRBJ2-2,TRBD2,TGTGCCAGCAGTGTTCCTAGCGGGAGGGCGGGTACCGGGGAGCTGTTTTTT,CASSVPSGRAGTGELFF
-,TRBV28,TRBJ2-2,-,TGTGCCAGCAGTTTATCCCGACGGACAGTTTCCACCGGGGAGCTGTTTTTT,CASSLSRRTVSTGELFF
-,TRBV5-1,TRBJ2-5,TRBD2,TGCGCCAGCAGTCCTCTCTATTCGGGAGGGCCAGGGGAGACCCAGTACTTC,CASSPLYSGGPGETQYF
-,TRBV28,TRBJ2-7,TRBD2,TGTGCCAGCAGTTTACGGGGGGGCAGCACGGACTTC,CASSLRGGSTDF
few,TRBV5-5,TRBJ2-7,-,TGTGCCAGCAGCTTGTACGGTAGCGGAGGTGAGCAGTACTTC,CASSLYGSGGEQYF
-,TRBV11-2,TRBJ1-1,-,TGTGCCAGCAGCTTCGGGGGCTCCCTGAACACTGAAGCTTTCTTT,CASSFGGSLNTEAFF
-,TRBV19,TRBJ1-5,-,TGTGCCAGTAGTATCTTCGATCCCTCCGGCGAACAGCCCCAGCATTTT,CASSIFDPSGEQPQHF
-,TRBV5-1,TRBJ2-1,-,TGCGCCAGCAGCCTAAGGAGGGATTCCTACAATGAGCAGTTCTTC,CASSLRRDSYNEQFF
-,TRBV5-1,TRBJ1-1,TRBD1,TGCGCCAGCAGCTTGACCGGGACAGTGAACACTGAAGCTTTCTTT,CASSLTGTVNTEAFF
-,TRBV15,TRBJ1-2,-,TGTGCCACCCTCGTGCCGGGAGGGGCGTCTGGCTACACCTTC,CATLVPGGASGYTF
few,TRBV28,TRBJ2-1,TRBD2,TGTGCCAGCAGTTCCCGAAGGACTAGCGGAGATGCGCAGTTCTTC,CASSSRRTSGDAQFF
-,TRBV30,TRBJ1-6,-,TGTGCCTGGGAGGGGCAGGGCACTTCACCCCTCCACTTT,CAWEGQGTSPLHF
-,TRBV30,TRBJ1-2,-,TGTGCCTGGAGTGTACGAGAGAGGACCAACTATGGCTACACCTTC,CAWSVRERTNYGYTF
few,TRBV5-1,TRBJ1-1,-,TGCGCCAGCAGCTTGAGGAGGGGAACTGAAGCTTTCTTT,CASSLRRGTEAFF
-,TRBV5-1,TRBJ2-1,TRBD2,TGCGCCAGCAGCTTAGGCGGGAGTAACAATGAGCAGTTCTTC,CASSLGGSNNEQFF
-,TRBV4-1,TRBJ1-1,-,TGCGCCAGCAGCCAACCGACCAGAGGGACTGAAGCTTTCTTT,CASSQPTRGTEAFF
-,TRBV27,TRBJ1-2,-,TGTGCCAGCAGTTCTACGGGGGCTGGCTATGGCTACACCTTC,CASSSTGAGYGYTF
-,TRBV7-6,TRBJ2-2,TRBD1,TGTGCCAGCAGCCCTGTGGGACAGGGGCGCGCCGGGGAGCTGTTTTTT,CASSPVGQGRAGELFF
once,TRBV6-1,TRBJ2-5,-,TGTGCCAGCATGAGGGACCCCGGGGAGGAGACCCAGTACTTC,CASMRDPGEETQYF